The sequence of this TCR beta chain was determined in a study of shared clonotypes between healthy human individuals. Study details: Per donor, CD8 memory used one plate, CD8 naive used two, CD4 memory used three and CD4 naive used three.

Those who donated were healthy HIV-negative adults, with no recent acute infections or vaccinations reported. The data were produced by immunoSEQ multiplex PCR, yet TCRdb's version contains in-frame clones alone and is incomplete. Of 1 million to 1.3 million clones listed, around 82% are singletons. This CDR3 region has 15 residues. Trimming pared 3 bases from V and 0 bases from J, leaving 10 bases between. Germline lookup yields CDR1 MNHNS and CDR2 SASEGT. The V and J genes are TRBV6-1 and TRBJ2-3; D ambiguous. Sequenced: memory CD4+ T cells from PBMCs. Subset given: CD45RA-negative fraction. The clonotype originates from a man aged 18 to 29 in good health. Some clones in this sample may be carry-over from other donors' samples. The CDR3: CASSDRSLSTDTQYF. In DNA form, the CDR3 reads TGTGCCAGCAGTGACCGGTCACTAAGCACAGATACGCAGTATTTT.